Listed below are T cell receptor beta chains from one sample, sequenced in a study of cytomegalovirus exposure and HLA in healthy donors. The assay was immunoSEQ multiplex PCR, and TCRdb's table has in-frame clones only and misses some. In the table there are some 220,000 clones, roughly 78% of which are singletons. The sequencing input was PBMCs. These receptors were collected from a boy aged 5-17 years in good health and CMV-seronegative. Both conserved end residues are part of each CDR3. A D gene is named only where the DNA matches it firmly. Clone size, where shown, is once, few, many, or a class for clones that have expanded.

V: TRBV5-1; size: once; D: TRBD2; J: TRBJ2-7; DNA: TGCGCCAGCAGCTTGGACTGGGGTAGCGGGGGACCCTCCTACGAGCAGTACTTC; CDR3: CASSLDWGSGGPSYEQYF
V: TRBV30; size: NA; D: NA; J: TRBJ2-3; DNA: TGTGCCTGGAGTGTACGGCAGGGCCTCACAGATACGCAGTATTTT; CDR3: CAWSVRQGLTDTQYF
V: TRBV18; size: few; D: NA; J: TRBJ1-2; DNA: TGTGCCAGCTCACCATCAGCGGAAACTCTCTATGGCTACACCTTC; CDR3: CASSPSAETLYGYTF
V: TRBV2; size: NA; D: NA; J: TRBJ2-5; DNA: TGTGCCAGCAGTCATCGGACAGACCAAGAGACCCAGTACTTC; CDR3: CASSHRTDQETQYF
V: TRBV4-2; size: few; D: NA; J: TRBJ1-1; DNA: TGTGCCAGCAGCCAAGAGCCAGCCAAGGGAGGTGAAGCTTTCTTT; CDR3: CASSQEPAKGGEAFF
V: TRBV5-1; size: NA; D: NA; J: TRBJ2-7; DNA: TGCGCCAGCAGCCAGCAGGTTGGCCGGGAAGGGTACGAGCAGTACTTC; CDR3: CASSQQVGREGYEQYF
V: TRBV4-1; size: NA; D: NA; J: TRBJ2-7; DNA: TGCGCCAGCAGCCAATTGGGGGGGGCGCATACCTACGAGCAGTACTTC; CDR3: CASSQLGGAHTYEQYF
V: TRBV5-1; size: NA; D: TRBD1; J: TRBJ1-1; DNA: TGCGCCAGCAGCTTACAGGGGACAATGAACACTGAAGCTTTCTTT; CDR3: CASSLQGTMNTEAFF
V: TRBV19; size: NA; D: TRBD1; J: TRBJ1-4; DNA: TGTGCCAGTGGCCAGGGGGCCGGGCGAGAACTGTTTTTT; CDR3: CASGQGAGRELFF
V: TRBV27; size: NA; D: NA; J: TRBJ2-1; DNA: TGTGCCAGCAGTCTCACATCCAGGGGTTCGGAAAATGAGCAGTTCTTC; CDR3: CASSLTSRGSENEQFF
V: TRBV9; size: once; D: NA; J: TRBJ1-1; DNA: TGTGCCAGCAGCGTAGAACCGGCCCCTGGGAGGAACACTGAAGCTTTCTTT; CDR3: CASSVEPAPGRNTEAFF
V: TRBV10-3; size: NA; D: NA; J: TRBJ1-1; DNA: TGTGCCATCAGGGATCCGAGGGAGGGGATGAACACTGAAGCTTTCTTT; CDR3: CAIRDPREGMNTEAFF
V: TRBV11-3; size: NA; D: NA; J: TRBJ1-4; DNA: TGTGCCAGCAGCTTAGGCGGGACTTCTAATCAAAAACTGTTTTTT; CDR3: CASSLGGTSNQKLFF
V: TRBV18; size: few; D: NA; J: TRBJ1-1; DNA: TGTGCCAGCTCAGAGGGCCTGCGGCACACTGAAGCTTTCTTT; CDR3: CASSEGLRHTEAFF
V: TRBV7-6; size: NA; D: TRBD1; J: TRBJ2-2; DNA: TGTGCCAGCAGCTTAGCGCTACTAACAGGGGGCAGAGGCACCGGGGAGCTGTTTTTT; CDR3: CASSLALLTGGRGTGELFF
V: TRBV5-1; size: NA; D: TRBD1; J: TRBJ1-2; DNA: TGCGCCAGCAGCACGGCACCGGGACAGGCTTATGGCTACACCTTC; CDR3: CASSTAPGQAYGYTF
V: TRBV30; size: NA; D: NA; J: TRBJ2-6; DNA: TGTGCCTGGAGTGAGGGGGCTGGGGCCAACGTCCTGACTTTC; CDR3: CAWSEGAGANVLTF
V: TRBV30; size: NA; D: NA; J: TRBJ2-4; DNA: TGTGCCTGGAGTGTACTAACTGAGGGTATTCAGTACTTC; CDR3: CAWSVLTEGIQYF
V: TRBV5-4; size: NA; D: NA; J: TRBJ2-3; DNA: TGTGCCAGCAGCTTAGCGTCCGGGACGCAGTATTTT; CDR3: CASSLASGTQYF
V: TRBV6-5; size: NA; D: NA; J: TRBJ2-7; DNA: TGTGCCAGCAGTAGGACAGAGATGGAGCAGTACTTC; CDR3: CASSRTEMEQYF
V: TRBV6-6; size: NA; D: NA; J: TRBJ1-2; DNA: TGTGCCAGCACGCTATTTGCAGGGGACAACTATGGCTACACCTTC; CDR3: CASTLFAGDNYGYTF
V: TRBV9; size: NA; D: NA; J: TRBJ2-7; DNA: TGTGCCAGCAGCCTCCGGGCGGGCTCCTACGAGCAGTACTTC; CDR3: CASSLRAGSYEQYF
V: TRBV2; size: NA; D: NA; J: TRBJ1-3; DNA: TGTGCCAGCAGGAAGAGTGACAGTTCCGAATCCCGCTCTGGAAACACCATATATTTT; CDR3: CASRKSDSSESRSGNTIYF
V: TRBV11-3; size: NA; D: TRBD2; J: TRBJ2-5; DNA: TGTGCCAGCAGCTTCGGCCGGACTAGCGGGGGACGGGAGACCCAGTACTTC; CDR3: CASSFGRTSGGRETQYF
V: TRBV27; size: NA; D: TRBD1; J: TRBJ1-1; DNA: TGTGCCAGCAGTTTCAGACAGGGGGCGCGGGAAACTGAAGCTTTCTTT; CDR3: CASSFRQGARETEAFF
V: TRBV4-2; size: NA; D: NA; J: TRBJ2-1; DNA: TGTGCCAGCAGCCAAGGTATCAGGGAAAACAATGAGCAGTTCTTC; CDR3: CASSQGIRENNEQFF
V: TRBV28; size: NA; D: NA; J: TRBJ1-1; DNA: TGTGCCAGCAGTGGAAACCAGAAACCAGGGAGGTTGGCTTTCTTT; CDR3: CASSGNQKPGRLAFF
V: TRBV5-4; size: NA; D: TRBD1; J: TRBJ1-2; DNA: TGTGCCAGCAGCGGGTGGGGGTCTACAGGGGGGAGTCTCTATGGCTACACCTTC; CDR3: CASSGWGSTGGSLYGYTF
V: TRBV18; size: NA; D: TRBD1; J: TRBJ2-3; DNA: TGTGCCAGCTCACCGGACAGGTTGGCCACAGATACGCAGTATTTT; CDR3: CASSPDRLATDTQYF
V: TRBV11-3; size: NA; D: NA; J: TRBJ2-3; DNA: TGTGCCAGCAGCCAAAACCCGGGCGGGGCGGGGTCAGATACGCAGTATTTT; CDR3: CASSQNPGGAGSDTQYF
V: TRBV2; size: NA; D: TRBD2; J: TRBJ2-2; DNA: TGTGCCAGCAGTGACCCTAGCGGGGGAAACACCGGGGAGCTGTTTTTT; CDR3: CASSDPSGGNTGELFF
V: TRBV29-1; size: NA; D: NA; J: TRBJ2-7; DNA: TGCAGCGCCTTTAGTGGAGGCGAGCAGTACTTC; CDR3: CSAFSGGEQYF
V: TRBV10-2; size: NA; D: TRBD1; J: TRBJ1-2; DNA: TGCGCCAGCAGTGAGCCGACAGGGGTCGGGGGCTACACCTTC; CDR3: CASSEPTGVGGYTF
V: TRBV2; size: NA; D: NA; J: TRBJ1-2; DNA: TGTGCCAGCAGTGTACAGGTCAACTATGGCTACACCTTC; CDR3: CASSVQVNYGYTF
V: TRBV10-1; size: NA; D: NA; J: TRBJ2-1; DNA: TGCGCCAGCAGTGAGTCAGAAGAGGGCCGCAATGAGCAGTTCTTC; CDR3: CASSESEEGRNEQFF
V: TRBV5-5; size: NA; D: TRBD2; J: TRBJ2-1; DNA: TGTGCCAGCATATCTACTAGACAGTGGCGACTAGCGGGAGGGCTATCTGAGCAGTTCTTC; CDR3: CASISTRQWRLAGGLSEQFF
V: TRBV6-6; size: few; D: TRBD1; J: TRBJ2-7; DNA: TGTGCCAGCAGTTACCACGGGACAGGGGACAAGGACGAGCAGTACTTC; CDR3: CASSYHGTGDKDEQYF
V: TRBV27; size: NA; D: TRBD1; J: TRBJ1-2; DNA: TGTGCCAGCAGTTCATATTCCCCGGGACAGGGGTACTATGGCTACACCTTC; CDR3: CASSSYSPGQGYYGYTF
V: TRBV6-5; size: NA; D: NA; J: TRBJ1-2; DNA: TGTGCCAGCAGTTACTCGGGACTCGACAAAACGGGTGGCTACACCTTC; CDR3: CASSYSGLDKTGGYTF
V: TRBV7-9; size: NA; D: NA; J: TRBJ1-1; DNA: TGTGCCACCGAGCTGGTCCGGGTCACTGAAGCTTTCTTT; CDR3: CATELVRVTEAFF
V: TRBV6-6; size: NA; D: NA; J: TRBJ1-3; DNA: TGTGCCAGCAGTTACGGCCGGGGCTCTGGAAACACCATATATTTT; CDR3: CASSYGRGSGNTIYF
V: TRBV19; size: NA; D: NA; J: TRBJ1-2; DNA: TGTGCCAGTAGTATTCTGTCGGGTACAGGGCCCTACACCTTC; CDR3: CASSILSGTGPYTF
V: TRBV7-9; size: NA; D: NA; J: TRBJ1-1; DNA: TGTGCCAGCAGCCAGCAGGGGTACACTGAAGCTTTCTTT; CDR3: CASSQQGYTEAFF
V: TRBV4-1; size: NA; D: NA; J: TRBJ1-4; DNA: TGCGCCAGCAGTCAGGGAGGAGATGAAAAACTGTTTTTT; CDR3: CASSQGGDEKLFF
V: TRBV10-2; size: NA; D: TRBD2; J: TRBJ2-3; DNA: TGCGCCAGCTTAATGATTAGGGCTAGCGGGAGGATCGGCACAGATACGCAGTATTTT; CDR3: CASLMIRASGRIGTDTQYF